This TCR beta chain was profiled in a study of PD-L1 blockade in urothelial cancer. Study background: In the patient group, about 90% of the roughly 29 were males with bladder-origin urothelial cancer. Patients arrived having already received 0 to 3 prior chemotherapy regimens.

With V trimmed by 4 bases and J by 5 bases, 13 bases remained unmatched. CDR3 length: 16 residues. Germline V gene data show CDR1 as SGDLS and CDR2 as YYNGEE. This clone was counted between two and nine times. Each PCR received spiked synthetic TCR analog templates. Sequenced by immunoSEQ multiplex PCR; TCRdb stores in-frame clones only, minus some. The sample lists around 700 clones, over 35% seen once, with 16% in the top ten. The chain links TRBV9 to TRBJ2-5; 8 bases map to TRBD2. This clonotype was sampled from a woman of 80 years or more with urothelial cancer. Sample: tumor tissue, taken before atezolizumab (anti-PD-L1) treatment. The CDR3 protein is CASSPQTPGLVETQYF. Here the CDR3 DNA reads TGTGCCAGCAGCCCTCAAACGCCGGGACTAGTGGAGACCCAGTACTTC.